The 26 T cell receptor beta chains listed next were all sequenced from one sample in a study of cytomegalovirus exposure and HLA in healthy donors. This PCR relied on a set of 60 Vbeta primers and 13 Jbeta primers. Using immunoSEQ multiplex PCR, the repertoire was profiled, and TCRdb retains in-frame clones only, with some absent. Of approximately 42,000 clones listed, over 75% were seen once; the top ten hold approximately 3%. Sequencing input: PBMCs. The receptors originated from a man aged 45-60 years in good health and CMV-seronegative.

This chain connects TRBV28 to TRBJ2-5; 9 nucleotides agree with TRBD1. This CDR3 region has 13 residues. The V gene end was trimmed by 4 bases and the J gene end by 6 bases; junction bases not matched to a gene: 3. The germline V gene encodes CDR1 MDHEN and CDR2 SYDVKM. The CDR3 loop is CASSYRGRKTQYF. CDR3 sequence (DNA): TGTGCCAGCAGTTACAGGGGGCGGAAGACCCAGTACTTC. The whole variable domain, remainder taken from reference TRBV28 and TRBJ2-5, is DVKVTQSSRYLVKRTGEKVFLECVQDMDHENMFWYRQDPGLGLRLIYFSYDVKMKEKGDIPEGYSVSREKKERFSLILESASTNQTSMYLCASSYRGRKTQYFGPGTRLLVL.

The CDR3 DNA is TGTGCCAGCAGTCCCTGGGCTAGCGGAGGAAACACCGGGGAGCTGTTTTTT. Protein: CASSPWASGGNTGELFF. This chain joins TRBV27 and TRBJ2-2; 7 nucleotides match TRBD2. The germline gives CDR1 MNHEY, CDR2 SMNVEV (reference sequence). This CDR3 spans 17 amino acids. V trimming: 5 bases; J trimming: 2 bases; junction bases outside the gene matches: 11.

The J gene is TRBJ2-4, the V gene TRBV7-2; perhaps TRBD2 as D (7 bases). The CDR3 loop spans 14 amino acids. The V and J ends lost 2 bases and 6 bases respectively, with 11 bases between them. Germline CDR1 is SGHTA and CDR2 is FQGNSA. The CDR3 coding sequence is TGTGCCAGCAGCTTAACAGGGAGGGGAAACATTCAGTACTTC. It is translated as CASSLTGRGNIQYF.

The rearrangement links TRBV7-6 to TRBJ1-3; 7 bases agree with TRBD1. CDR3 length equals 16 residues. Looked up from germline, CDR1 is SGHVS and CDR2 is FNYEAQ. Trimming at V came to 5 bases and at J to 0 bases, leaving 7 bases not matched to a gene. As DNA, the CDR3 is TGTGCCAGCAGCCTAAGAGGGGGCTACTCTGGAAACACCATATATTTT. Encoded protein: CASSLRGGYSGNTIYF.

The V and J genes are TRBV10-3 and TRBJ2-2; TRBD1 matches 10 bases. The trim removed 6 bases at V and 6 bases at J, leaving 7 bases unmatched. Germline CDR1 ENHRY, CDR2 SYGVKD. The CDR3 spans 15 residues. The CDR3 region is CAIRTGGAVAGELFF. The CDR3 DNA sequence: TGTGCCATCAGGACAGGGGGCGCGGTTGCCGGGGAGCTGTTTTTT.

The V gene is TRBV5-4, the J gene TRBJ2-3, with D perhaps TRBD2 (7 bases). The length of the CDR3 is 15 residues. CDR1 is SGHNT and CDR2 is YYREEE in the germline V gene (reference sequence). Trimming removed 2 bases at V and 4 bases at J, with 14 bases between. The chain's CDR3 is CASSFRTGRADTQYF. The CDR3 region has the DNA TGTGCCAGCAGCTTTAGAACAGGGAGGGCAGATACGCAGTATTTT.

The CDR3 region is CASSDSGVYGYTF. For the CDR3, the DNA is TGTGCCAGCAGTGATTCAGGGGTTTATGGCTACACCTTC. The chain employs TRBV2 and TRBJ1-2; TRBD1 is a possible D gene (6 bases). CDR1 and CDR2 from the germline V gene are SNHLY and FYNNEI. The CDR3 consists of 13 residues. Trimming stripped 3 bases from V and 5 bases from J, with 10 bases between.

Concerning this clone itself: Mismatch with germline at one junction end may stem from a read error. CDR3 residues: CSSSRPTPGGRFITDTQYF. The CDR3 DNA is TGTTCCAGCAGCCGGCCTACTCCGGGGGGGCGTTTTATCACAGATACGCAGTATTTT. The chain couples TRBV7-9 to TRBJ2-3, with 8 positions matching TRBD2. The CDR3 sequence is 19 residues long. CDR1 SEHNR and CDR2 FQNEAQ come from the germline V gene (reference sequence).

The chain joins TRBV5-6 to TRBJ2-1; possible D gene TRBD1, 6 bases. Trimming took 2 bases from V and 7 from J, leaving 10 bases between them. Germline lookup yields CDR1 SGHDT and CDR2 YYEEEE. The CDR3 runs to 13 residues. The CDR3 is CASSLGTPNEQFF. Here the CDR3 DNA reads TGTGCCAGCAGCTTAGGGACACCTAATGAGCAGTTCTTC.

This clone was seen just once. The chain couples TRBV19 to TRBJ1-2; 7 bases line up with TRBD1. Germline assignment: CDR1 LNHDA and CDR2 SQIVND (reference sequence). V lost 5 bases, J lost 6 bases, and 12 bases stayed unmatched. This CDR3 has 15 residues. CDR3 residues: CASSWLMTGFNGYTF. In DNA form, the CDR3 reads TGTGCCAGTAGTTGGTTGATGACAGGGTTCAATGGCTACACCTTC.

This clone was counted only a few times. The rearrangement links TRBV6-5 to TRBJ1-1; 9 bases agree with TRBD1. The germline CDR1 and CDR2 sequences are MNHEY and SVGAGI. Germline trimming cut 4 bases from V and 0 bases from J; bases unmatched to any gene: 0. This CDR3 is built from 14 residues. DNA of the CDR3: TGTGCCAGCAGTTGGACAGGGGTGAACACTGAAGCTTTCTTT. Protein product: CASSWTGVNTEAFF.

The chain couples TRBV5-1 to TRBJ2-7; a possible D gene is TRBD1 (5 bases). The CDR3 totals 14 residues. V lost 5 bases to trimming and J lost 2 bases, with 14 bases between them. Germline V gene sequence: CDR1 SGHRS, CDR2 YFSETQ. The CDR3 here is CASRHVRDAYEQYF. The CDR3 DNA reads TGCGCCAGCAGACACGTCAGGGATGCCTACGAGCAGTACTTC.

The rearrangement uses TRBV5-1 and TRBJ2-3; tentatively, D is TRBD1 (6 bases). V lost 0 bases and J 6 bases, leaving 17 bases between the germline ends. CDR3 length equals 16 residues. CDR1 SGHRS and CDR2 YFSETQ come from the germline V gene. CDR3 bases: TGCGCCAGCAGCTTGGGGGACACCAGAGGGTTCGATACGCAGTATTTT. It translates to CASSLGDTRGFDTQYF.

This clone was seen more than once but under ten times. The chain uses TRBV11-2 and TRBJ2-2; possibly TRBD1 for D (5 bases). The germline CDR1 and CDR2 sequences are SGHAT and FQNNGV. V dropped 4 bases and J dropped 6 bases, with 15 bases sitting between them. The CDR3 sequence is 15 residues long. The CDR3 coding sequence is TGTGCCAGCAGCTCACTCGGACAAAAGGCCGGGGAGCTGTTTTTT. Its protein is CASSSLGQKAGELFF.

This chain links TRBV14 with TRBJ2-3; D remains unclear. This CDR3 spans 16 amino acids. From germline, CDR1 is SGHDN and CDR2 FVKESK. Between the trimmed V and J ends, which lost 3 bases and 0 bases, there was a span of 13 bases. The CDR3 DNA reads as TGTGCCAGCAGCCAGAGACACTTCCTAAGCACAGATACGCAGTATTTT. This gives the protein CASSQRHFLSTDTQYF.

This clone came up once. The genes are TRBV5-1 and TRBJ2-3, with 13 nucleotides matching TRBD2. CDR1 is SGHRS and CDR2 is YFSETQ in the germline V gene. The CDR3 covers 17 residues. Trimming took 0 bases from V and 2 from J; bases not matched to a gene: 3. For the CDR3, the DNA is TGCGCCAGCAGCTTGGGGACTAGCGGGAGTAACACAGATACGCAGTATTTT. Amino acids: CASSLGTSGSNTDTQYF.

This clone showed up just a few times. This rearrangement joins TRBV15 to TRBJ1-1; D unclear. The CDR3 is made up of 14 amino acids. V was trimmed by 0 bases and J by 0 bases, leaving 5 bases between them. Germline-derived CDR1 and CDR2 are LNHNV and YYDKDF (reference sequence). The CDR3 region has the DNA TGTGCCACCAGCAGAGAGAACTTGAACACTGAAGCTTTCTTT. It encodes CATSRENLNTEAFF.

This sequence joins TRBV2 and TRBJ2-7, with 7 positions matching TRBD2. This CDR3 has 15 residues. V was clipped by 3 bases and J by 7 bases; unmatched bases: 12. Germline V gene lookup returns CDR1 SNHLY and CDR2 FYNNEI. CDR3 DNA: TGTGCCAGCAGTGAGGTAGCTAGCGGTAACGGGGAGCAGTACTTC. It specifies CASSEVASGNGEQYF.

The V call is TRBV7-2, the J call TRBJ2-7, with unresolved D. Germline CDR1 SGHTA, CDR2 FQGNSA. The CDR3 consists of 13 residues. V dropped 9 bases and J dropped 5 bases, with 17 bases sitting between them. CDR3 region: CASLRVGGNEQYF. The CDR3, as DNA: TGTGCCAGTCTCCGCGTCGGCGGCAACGAGCAGTACTTC.

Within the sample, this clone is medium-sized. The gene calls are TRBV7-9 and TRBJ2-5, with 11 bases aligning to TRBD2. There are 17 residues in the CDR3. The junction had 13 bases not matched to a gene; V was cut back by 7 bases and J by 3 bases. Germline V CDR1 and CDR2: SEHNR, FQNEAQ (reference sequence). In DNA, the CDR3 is TGTGCCAGCAAGGACATGCTAGCGGGGGGATTAAAAGAGACCCAGTACTTC. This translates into CASKDMLAGGLKETQYF. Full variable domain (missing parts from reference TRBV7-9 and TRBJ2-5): DTGVSQNPRHKITKRGQNVTFRCDPISEHNRLYWYRQTLGQGPEFLTYFQNEAQLEKSRLLSDRFSAERPKGSFSTLEIQRTEQGDSAMYLCASKDMLAGGLKETQYFGPGTRLLVL.

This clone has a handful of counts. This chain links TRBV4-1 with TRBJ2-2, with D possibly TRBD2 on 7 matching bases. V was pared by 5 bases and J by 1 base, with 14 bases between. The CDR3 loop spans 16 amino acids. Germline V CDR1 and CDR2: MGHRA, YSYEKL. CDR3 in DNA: TGCGCCAGCAGCGACCTAGGGGGGGGGAACACCGGGGAGCTGTTTTTT. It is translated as CASSDLGGGNTGELFF.

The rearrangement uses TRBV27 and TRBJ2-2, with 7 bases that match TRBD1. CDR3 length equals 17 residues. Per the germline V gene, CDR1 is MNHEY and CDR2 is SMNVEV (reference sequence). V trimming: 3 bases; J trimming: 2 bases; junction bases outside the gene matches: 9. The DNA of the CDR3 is TGTGCCAGCAGTTTTACCGCCGGGACAGCTAACACCGGGGAGCTGTTTTTT. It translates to CASSFTAGTANTGELFF.

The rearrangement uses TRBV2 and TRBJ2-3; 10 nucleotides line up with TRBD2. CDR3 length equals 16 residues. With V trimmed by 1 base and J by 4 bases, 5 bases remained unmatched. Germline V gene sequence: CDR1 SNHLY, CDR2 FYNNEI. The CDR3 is CASSEVASGGPDTQYF. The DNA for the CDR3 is TGTGCCAGCAGTGAAGTGGCTAGCGGGGGCCCAGATACGCAGTATTTT. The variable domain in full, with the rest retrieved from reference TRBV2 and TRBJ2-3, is EPEVTQTPSHQVTQMGQEVILRCVPISNHLYFYWYRQILGQKVEFLVSFYNNEISEKSEIFDDQFSVERPDGSNFTLKIRSTKLEDSAMYFCASSEVASGGPDTQYFGPGTRLTVL.

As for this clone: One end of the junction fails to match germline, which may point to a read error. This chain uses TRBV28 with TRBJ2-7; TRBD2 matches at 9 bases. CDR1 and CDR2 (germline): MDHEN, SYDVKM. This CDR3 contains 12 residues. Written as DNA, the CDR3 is TGTGCCAGCAGTGTAGCGGGGGAGAAGGAGTATTTC. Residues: CASSVAGEKEYF.

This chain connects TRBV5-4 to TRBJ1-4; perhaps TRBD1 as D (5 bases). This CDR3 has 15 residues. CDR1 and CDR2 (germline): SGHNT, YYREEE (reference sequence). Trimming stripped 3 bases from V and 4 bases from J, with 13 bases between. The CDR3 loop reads CASSSPGTGNEKLFF. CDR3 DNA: TGTGCCAGCAGCTCCCCCGGGACTGGTAATGAAAAACTGTTTTTT.

CDR3 protein: CASSRDRGYGYTF. CDR3 in DNA: TGTGCCAGCAGCCGGGACAGGGGGTATGGCTACACCTTC. The rearrangement joins TRBV7-9 to TRBJ1-2; 11 bases fit TRBD1. The CDR3 runs to 13 residues. V dropped 5 bases and J dropped 5; count of bases not matched to a gene: 1. CDR1 and CDR2 (germline): SEHNR, FQNEAQ (reference sequence).